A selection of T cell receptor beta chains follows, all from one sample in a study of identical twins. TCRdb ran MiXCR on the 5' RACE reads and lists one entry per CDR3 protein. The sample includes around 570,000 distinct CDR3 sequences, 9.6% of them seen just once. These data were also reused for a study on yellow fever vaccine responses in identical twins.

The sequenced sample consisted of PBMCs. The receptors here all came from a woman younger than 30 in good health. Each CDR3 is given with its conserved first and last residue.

CDR3aa: CASSLHRGETQYF; v_gene: TRBV4-2
CDR3aa: CATRSRGLALSTDTQYF; v_gene: TRBV10-3
CDR3aa: CASSEDRADEKLFF; v_gene: TRBV5-1
CDR3aa: CATSRVRGYEQYF; v_gene: TRBV15
CDR3aa: CASSQGFWDRVSYEQYF; v_gene: TRBV3-1
CDR3aa: CASRDGTDNSYEQYF; v_gene: TRBV28
CDR3aa: CASSPKGANTF; v_gene: TRBV11-2
CDR3aa: CASSVLAGGQTDTQYF; v_gene: TRBV7-2
CDR3aa: CSVEVRGAEYTEAFF; v_gene: TRBV29-1
CDR3aa: CASSYDGRYSGANVLTF; v_gene: TRBV6-5
CDR3aa: CASRGQGPNEQFF; v_gene: TRBV12-3/TRBV12-4
CDR3aa: CASGGVKDTQYF; v_gene: TRBV12-3/TRBV12-4
CDR3aa: CSARAAASTF; v_gene: TRBV20-1
CDR3aa: CASSLQQGYEQYF; v_gene: TRBV7-2
CDR3aa: CASSPLGLAGALGEETQYF; v_gene: TRBV4-1
CDR3aa: CASSQEAGARSYEQYF; v_gene: TRBV4-3
CDR3aa: CSAASGRARFPEQFF; v_gene: TRBV20-1
CDR3aa: CASYRSSYEQYF; v_gene: TRBV27
CDR3aa: CASSEIHRGPGEADTQYF; v_gene: TRBV7-6
CDR3aa: CASSHFLWGLDTDTQYF; v_gene: TRBV4-2
CDR3aa: CATSRNRVENEKLFF; v_gene: TRBV15
CDR3aa: CSASRLAGGTDTQYF; v_gene: TRBV20-1
CDR3aa: CAISDAPGTGFAGYTF; v_gene: TRBV10-3
CDR3aa: CSVDHRGISTDTQYF; v_gene: TRBV29-1
CDR3aa: CASSLSWAGGTQYF; v_gene: TRBV27
CDR3aa: CSAIEGTAGQPQHF; v_gene: TRBV20-1
CDR3aa: CATSSSGVHDAGELFF; v_gene: TRBV15
CDR3aa: CASSTGTSGWGDTQYF; v_gene: TRBV6-2/TRBV6-3
CDR3aa: CASSRGVAGPHNEQFF; v_gene: TRBV6-2/TRBV6-3